This TCR beta chain was found in a study of shared clonotypes between healthy human individuals. Findings and limits, study-wide: All-four-donor shared clonotypes had higher generation probabilities than non-shared clonotypes did.

The protocol was immunoSEQ multiplex PCR, while the TCRdb copy is restricted to in-frame clones and leaves out a portion. The table has about 2.4 million clones, 93% seen once. A word on this clone: No antigen is known for it.

V was cut by 3 bases and J by 0 bases, with 7 bases left in between. CDR1 KGHSH and CDR2 LQKENI come from the germline V gene. The CDR3 length is 14 residues. This receptor was identified in a man aged 18 to 30 in good health. Some clones in this sample may be carry-over from other donors' samples. The chain couples TRBV18 to TRBJ2-3; D unclear. The sample consisted of naive CD4+ T cells from PBMCs. Described subset: CD45RA+ positively selected. Here the CDR3 DNA reads TGTGCCAGCTCACCCCCCGAAAGCACAGATACGCAGTATTTT. Translation gives CASSPPESTDTQYF.